This T cell receptor beta chain was recovered during a study of siplizumab effects on memory and regulatory T cells. CDR3 length: 13 amino acids. V lost 0 bases, J lost 6 bases, and 9 bases lay in between. CDR1 GTSNPN and CDR2 SVGIG come from the germline V gene (reference sequence). Concerning this clone: As yet, its antigen is unknown.

Measured with immunoSEQ multiplex PCR; TCRdb has only the in-frame clones, and not every one. The sample records tens of thousands of clones, less than 98% being singletons. Naive, memory, effector memory and TEMRA subsets, all unstimulated, were sequenced in a few donor pairs. Overall study findings and caveats: It seemed that naive T cells were more diverse than memory cells and were major contributors to the alloresponse. Proliferating siplizumab-cultured Tregs lacked confirmed suppressive function.

The source material was naive CD8+ T cells sorted from blood. This TCR was recovered from a human donor in good health. The genes are TRBV30 and TRBJ2-1; D gene ambiguous. The CDR3 region has the DNA TGTGCCTGGAGTGTACTCCTCTCCAATGAGCAGTTCTTC. Its protein product is CAWSVLLSNEQFF.